These 5 T cell receptor beta chains were all obtained from the same sample, sequenced in a study of T cells after yellow fever vaccination. TCRdb processed the 5' RACE reads anew with MiXCR; each CDR3 protein has one entry. The repertoire consists of under 550,000 distinct CDR3 sequences, with 20% to 25% occurring once and the leading ten covering approximately 15%. This sample comprised PBMCs, obtained 20 to 25 days after the first yellow fever vaccination. The source is a man aged 18 to 29 who received the YFV17D yellow fever vaccine.

The rearrangement links TRBV9 to TRBJ2-7, with 11 positions matching TRBD1. Germline CDR1 SGDLS, CDR2 YYNGEE. V lost 9 bases and J lost 5; bases outside the gene matches: 19. The CDR3 sequence is 17 residues long. In nucleotides, the CDR3 is TGTGCCAACTCTCGGCAAATCGGGAGGGACAGGGGGGACGAGCAGTACGTC. It is translated as CANSRQIGRDRGDEQYV.

CDR3 bases: TGTGCCAGCGACCCTAGTTCAGGGGAGGATAACTATGGCTACACCTTC. This translates into CASDPSSGEDNYGYTF. The V gene is TRBV7-2, the J gene TRBJ1-2; D perhaps matches TRBD1 (6 bases). With 8 bases removed from V and 1 base from J, the gap between germline ends came to 20 bases. Germline CDR1 SGHTA, CDR2 FQGNSA. This CDR3 is 16 amino acids long.

This clonotype occurred a few times. The chain employs TRBV20-1 and TRBJ2-2; D unclear. The CDR3 covers 12 residues. Germline CDR1 is DFQATT and CDR2 is SNEGSKA (reference sequence). V gave up 5 bases and J gave up 3 bases, with 7 bases separating them. CDR3 sequence (DNA): TGCAGTGCTTCCCTGGACACCGGGGAGCTGTTTTTT. This translates into CSASLDTGELFF.

The table lists this clonotype with a few counts. The chain is built from TRBV5-1 and TRBJ2-3; no firm D call. V gave up 4 bases and J gave up 5 bases, with 11 bases separating them. This CDR3 comprises 13 residues. In germline, CDR1 is SGHRS, CDR2 YFSETQ. This CDR3 reads CASSGGAVDTQYF. The CDR3 DNA follows: TGCGCCAGCAGCGGCGGCGCGGTAGATACGCAGTATTTT.

This clonotype has a count of ten or more. The CDR3 coding sequence is TGTGCCAGCTCACCTTCTAGGGGCGGGACTGAAGCTTTCTTT. Protein: CASSPSRGGTEAFF. The chain uses TRBV18 and TRBJ1-1, with a tentative D call TRBD1 (5 bases). Per germline, CDR1 KGHSH and CDR2 LQKENI. The CDR3 length is 14 residues. V was cut by 3 bases and J by 5 bases, with 13 bases left in between.